These 5 T cell receptor beta chains were all obtained from the same sample, sequenced in a study of a mutant IDH1 vaccine in newly diagnosed glioma. Documented time point: baseline, week 1 (first vaccination visit). Regarding treatment: pre-vaccination baseline after standard-of-care therapy. Generated by immunoSEQ multiplex PCR, the TCRdb table keeps only in-frame clones and is missing some. The sample has more than 50,000 clones; around 86% are singletons. The sequenced sample was PBMCs, obtained from a glioma patient treated with radiotherapy, temozolomide or both. The receptors originated from a man aged 25-45 years with glioma.

This clone was seen only a few times. The J gene is TRBJ2-2, the V gene TRBV18; TRBD1 matches 8 bases. Per germline, CDR1 KGHSH and CDR2 LQKENI. CDR3 length equals 14 residues. V dropped 3 bases and J dropped 5; count of bases not matched to a gene: 2. CDR3 in DNA: TGTGCCAGCTCACCGACAGGGGAGACCGGGGAGCTGTTTTTT. It yields the protein CASSPTGETGELFF.

The chain employs TRBV19 and TRBJ2-1; possible D gene TRBD2, 5 bases. Trimming pared 4 bases from V and 0 bases from J, leaving 13 bases between. Germline V gene lookup returns CDR1 LNHDA and CDR2 SQIVND (reference sequence). The CDR3 runs to 16 residues. CDR3 region: CASSTLDFYSYNEQFF. CDR3 DNA sequence: TGTGCCAGTAGTACCCTGGACTTCTACTCCTACAATGAGCAGTTCTTC.

V usage is TRBV6-5 and J usage is TRBJ2-1; possible D gene TRBD1, 6 bases. Germline lookup yields CDR1 MNHEY and CDR2 SVGAGI. The CDR3 sequence is 15 residues long. The V and J ends lost 0 bases and 7 bases respectively, with 13 bases between them. The CDR3 reads CASSYSTGSGNEQFF. The CDR3 coding sequence is TGTGCCAGCAGTTACTCTACAGGGTCAGGGAATGAGCAGTTCTTC.

This clone was found once. V and J are TRBV5-8 and TRBJ2-1; 13 bases fit TRBD2. The junction had 13 bases not matched to a gene; V was cut back by 4 bases and J by 6 bases. The V gene's germline CDR1 is SGHTS and CDR2 YDEGEE. This CDR3 spans 18 amino acids. DNA for the CDR3: TGTGCCAGCAGCCGAACCGGACTAGCGGGGGCAGAGACCAATGAGCAGTTCTTC. Residues: CASSRTGLAGAETNEQFF.

This clone appeared once. The gene calls are TRBV7-8 and TRBJ1-6, with TRBD1 matching 9 bases. Germline assignment: CDR1 SGHVS and CDR2 FQNEAQ. With V trimmed by 5 bases and J by 8 bases, 7 bases remained unmatched. The CDR3 consists of 15 residues. Here the CDR3 reads CASSRGRTGDSPLHF. The DNA for the CDR3 is TGTGCCAGCAGCCGAGGACGGACAGGGGATTCACCCCTCCACTTT.